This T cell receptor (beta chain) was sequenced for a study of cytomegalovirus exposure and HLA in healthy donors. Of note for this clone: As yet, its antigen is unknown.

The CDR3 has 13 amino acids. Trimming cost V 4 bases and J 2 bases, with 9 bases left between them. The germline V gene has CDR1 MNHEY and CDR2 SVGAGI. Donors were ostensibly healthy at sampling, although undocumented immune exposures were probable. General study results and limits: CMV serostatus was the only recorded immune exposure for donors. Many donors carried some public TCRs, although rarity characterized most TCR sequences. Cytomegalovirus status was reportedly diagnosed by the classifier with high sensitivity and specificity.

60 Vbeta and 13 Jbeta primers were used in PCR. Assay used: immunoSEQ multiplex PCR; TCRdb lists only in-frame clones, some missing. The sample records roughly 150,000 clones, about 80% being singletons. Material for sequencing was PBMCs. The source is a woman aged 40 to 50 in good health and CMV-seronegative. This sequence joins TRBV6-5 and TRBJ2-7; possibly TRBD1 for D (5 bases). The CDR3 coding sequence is TGTGCCAGCAGTTCCGACAGCGCCTACGAGCAGTACTTC. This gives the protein CASSSDSAYEQYF.